This T cell receptor beta chain comes out of a study of blood T cell repertoires in COVID-19. Study in general: The origin of the acute and convalescent COVID-19 samples was the United States, Italy and Spain. PBMCs, B-cell-depleted T cells, or T cells were the source of the cDNA or gDNA that made up the material.

In the original workflow: Reference gene primer amplification gave nucleated cell count estimates. Repertoires were generated with immunoSEQ multiplex PCR, while TCRdb's copy carries only in-frame clones and drops some. That table is the source of V, J and clone size, and D and trimming were worked out from the DNA. The table lists roughly 21,000 clones, approximately 90% of them singletons. The sequencing sample was made of peripheral blood. This TCR was recovered from a man aged 65 to 79 with active COVID-19.

The CDR3 is CASSLMGGGQETQYF. The CDR3 DNA reads TGTGCCAGCAGCCTGATGGGGGGGGGCCAAGAGACCCAGTACTTC. The gene calls are TRBV7-2 and TRBJ2-5, with 7 bases that match TRBD2. The CDR3 covers 15 residues. V lost 5 bases, J lost 1 base, and 7 bases stayed unmatched. From germline, CDR1 is SGHTA and CDR2 FQGNSA.